Below, one T cell receptor (beta chain) is given with its context. The sample comes from a study of blood T cell repertoires in COVID-19. Study summary: From T cells, B-cell-depleted T cells, or PBMCs came the material, which was cDNA or gDNA.

Germline assignment: CDR1 SGHTA and CDR2 FQGNSA. This CDR3 is built from 14 residues. V shed 0 bases and J shed 2 bases, with 8 bases lying between them. Per the original data handling: Reference gene primer amplification gave nucleated cell count estimates. Assay: immunoSEQ multiplex PCR; the TCRdb copy retains only in-frame clones and omits some. V and J calls and clone size come straight from that table; D and trimming were deduced from the DNA. Of under 150,000 clones in the sample, about nine tenths were seen once. The sequence came from a human donor in a cohort sampled during active COVID-19. The V gene is TRBV7-2, the J gene TRBJ2-7; weak D call: TRBD1 (5 bases). Sequencing was done on a sample of peripheral blood. DNA for the CDR3: TGTGCCAGCAGCTTAGCGGCAGGGACCTACGAGCAGTACTTC. This encodes CASSLAAGTYEQYF.